A selection of T cell receptor beta chains follows, all from one sample in a study of regulatory T cells in long-lasting Graves disease. TCRdb re-analysed the multiplex PCR reads in MiXCR, keeping a single row per CDR3 protein. The table records about 560,000 distinct CDR3 sequences, 15% to 20% of them present only once. The same sample was also studied in work on T cells in Graves' hyperthyroidism and ophthalmopathy.

Sample: peripheral blood mononuclear cells (PBMCs), taken at new diagnosis, from a patient treated with antithyroid drugs. The source of these receptors is a man between 18 and 29 years old with Graves disease. Both conserved end residues are part of each CDR3. The order of the fields is J gene, V gene, CDR3 length, CDR3 protein.

TRBJ1-1 TRBV30 11 CAWMMGIEAFF
TRBJ2-7 TRBV27 13 CASSHGQGDEQYF
TRBJ2-6 TRBV27 16 CASSLYGSSGANVLTF
TRBJ2-3 TRBV5-1 14 CASSRTRAADTQYF
TRBJ2-3 TRBV20-1 16 CSARALTSGVEDTQYF
TRBJ2-2 TRBV4-1 17 CASSPYPVGANTGELFF
TRBJ2-1 TRBV19 14 CASSPYSTYNEQFF
TRBJ1-2 TRBV6-1 14 CASSEDPGPGGYTF
TRBJ1-3 TRBV5-5 13 CASRVPSGNTIYF
TRBJ2-3 TRBV7-3 16 CASSLSFRGSTDTQYF
TRBJ2-7 TRBV29-1 13 CSAQTSGKYEQYF
TRBJ2-6 TRBV5-1 16 CASSLVALSGANVLTF
TRBJ2-1 TRBV25-1 15 CASSDPRGSQDEQFF
TRBJ2-4 TRBV27 16 CASSLRSRGPKNIQYF
TRBJ2-4 TRBV6-1 15 CASSRGALAKNIQYF
TRBJ1-1 TRBV20-1 12 CSARVGVLEAFF
TRBJ1-1 TRBV5-1 14 CASSSWDGVTEAFF
TRBJ1-1 TRBV20-1 13 CSAIVVMNTEAFF
TRBJ2-1 TRBV3-1 16 CASSPNTSVLYNEQFF
TRBJ1-4 TRBV5-1 15 CASSNPQGSNEKLFF
TRBJ2-1 TRBV5-5 17 CASSWGLAGGLVNEQFF
TRBJ2-3 TRBV5-1 16 CASSLTSSSSTDTQYF
TRBJ2-3 TRBV27 16 CASSGLAGWSTDTQYF
TRBJ2-7 TRBV19 11 CASSIGSEQYF
TRBJ2-3 TRBV20-1 16 CSAYPISGGSTDTQYF
TRBJ2-7 TRBV12-5 17 CASGSPLWTDTAYEQYF
TRBJ2-3 TRBV20-1 15 CSARPTGSGPGTQYF
TRBJ1-1 TRBV20-1 14 CSARDGTRNTEAFF
TRBJ2-7 TRBV7-4 15 CASSLGQATSYEQYF
TRBJ1-6 TRBV13 15 CASRSDSSYNSPLHF
TRBJ2-1 TRBV7-9 15 CASSLTSGRIDEQFF
TRBJ2-5 TRBV7-9 18 CASSGTFTLAGERETQYF
TRBJ1-1 TRBV2 13 CASSAGGVTEAFF
TRBJ2-2 TRBV24-1 19 CATSDPLPGTGSNAGELFF
TRBJ1-4 TRBV12-3/TRBV12-4 14 CASSVLVIGEKLFF
TRBJ2-7 TRBV28 12 CASSLFGYEQYF
TRBJ2-1 TRBV20-1 13 CSAARDRYNEQFF
TRBJ2-7 TRBV6-1 16 CASGLLNRGRFYEQYF
TRBJ2-7 TRBV7-6 17 CASSLESIWQGAYEQYF
TRBJ2-2 TRBV5-1 13 CASSLVEYGELFF
TRBJ2-1 TRBV5-1 22 CASSFPRAEGRGTGRAVGEQFF
TRBJ2-3 TRBV29-1 12 CSVVRITDTQYF
TRBJ2-1 TRBV11-2 12 CASSLGREILFF
TRBJ2-5 TRBV19 14 CASSSGRGLETQYF
TRBJ1-4 TRBV12-3/TRBV12-4 13 CASSLGAGEKLFF
TRBJ1-1 TRBV3-1 16 CASSPVAGALNTEAFF
TRBJ2-7 TRBV9 14 CASSPGQSSYEQYF
TRBJ2-4 TRBV5-6 15 CASSQERLAKNIQYF
TRBJ1-1 TRBV4-1 15 CASSQDRGKSGGAFF
TRBJ1-2 TRBV30 11 CAWSRDYGYTF
TRBJ1-1 TRBV5-1 14 CASRVAQGSTEAFF